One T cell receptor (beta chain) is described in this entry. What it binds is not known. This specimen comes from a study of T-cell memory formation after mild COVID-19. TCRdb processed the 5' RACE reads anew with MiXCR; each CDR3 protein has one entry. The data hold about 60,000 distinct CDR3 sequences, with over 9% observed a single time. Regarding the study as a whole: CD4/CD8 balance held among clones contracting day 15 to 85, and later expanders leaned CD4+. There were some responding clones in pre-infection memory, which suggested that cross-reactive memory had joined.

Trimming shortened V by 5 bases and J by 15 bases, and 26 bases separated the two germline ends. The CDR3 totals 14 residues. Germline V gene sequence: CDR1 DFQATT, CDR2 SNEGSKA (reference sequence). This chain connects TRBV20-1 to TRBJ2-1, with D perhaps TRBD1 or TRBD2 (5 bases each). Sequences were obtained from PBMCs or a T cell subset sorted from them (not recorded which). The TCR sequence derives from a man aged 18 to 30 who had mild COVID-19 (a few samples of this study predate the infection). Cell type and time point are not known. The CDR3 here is CSAGRGAASPTGFF. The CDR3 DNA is TGCAGTGCTGGGAGAGGGGCAGCCTCACCTACGGGGTTCTTC.